The present entry profiles one T cell receptor beta chain with its context. Its antigen is still unknown. Anyone with autoimmune disease history or systemic immunosuppression was excluded. This entry comes from a study of OX40 agonist ivuxolimab in advanced cancers. General observations from the study: Within 6 weeks, CD4+ and CD8+ blood T cells expanded clonally at 0.1 to 3.0 mg/kg.

Sequencing used immunoSEQ multiplex PCR; TCRdb keeps in-frame clones, though not all of them. Of fewer than 45,000 clones listed, about 86% are singletons. The material sequenced was CD4+ or CD8+ T cells sorted from blood, taken in a trial of the OX40 agonist ivuxolimab. This sequence was found in an adult with an advanced solid tumor such as melanoma, head and neck, liver or kidney cancer.

The CDR3 coding sequence is TGCGCCAGCAGCTTGAGTCAAAGAGCGGGAAGAACAGATACGCAGTATTTT. Protein product: CASSLSQRAGRTDTQYF. This rearrangement joins TRBV5-1 to TRBJ2-3; 7 bases are a match to TRBD2. The V segment lost 1 base and the J segment 3 bases; nucleotides outside the gene matches: 11. Germline values: CDR1 SGHRS, CDR2 YFSETQ. CDR3 length equals 17 residues.